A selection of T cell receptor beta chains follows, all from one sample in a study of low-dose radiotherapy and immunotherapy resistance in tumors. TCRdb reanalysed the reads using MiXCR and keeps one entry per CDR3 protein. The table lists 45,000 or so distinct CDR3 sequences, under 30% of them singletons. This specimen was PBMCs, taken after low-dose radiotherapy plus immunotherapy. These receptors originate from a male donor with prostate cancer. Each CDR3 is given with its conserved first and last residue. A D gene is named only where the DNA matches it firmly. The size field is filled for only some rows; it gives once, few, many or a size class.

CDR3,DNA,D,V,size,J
CASSGPEGLSNQPQHF,TGTGCCAGCAGTGGGCCCGAGGGTCTTAGCAATCAGCCCCAGCATTTT,NA,TRBV6-2/TRBV6-3,many,TRBJ1-5
CASSLDPGQSSGNTIYF,TGCGCCAGCAGCTTGGACCCGGGACAGTCCTCTGGAAACACCATATATTTT,TRBD1,TRBV5-1,many,TRBJ1-3
CASSGPRGQGTETQYF,TGTGCCAGCAGTGGACCCCGGGGGCAGGGAACGGAGACCCAGTACTTC,NA,TRBV25-1,many,TRBJ2-5
CASSIGTSGRPSTEQYF,TGTGCCAGCAGCATCGGGACTAGCGGGAGGCCATCAACCGAGCAGTACTTC,TRBD2,TRBV5-6,once,TRBJ2-7
CASRPDPASSYNEQFF,TGTGCCAGCAGGCCCGACCCTGCGAGCTCCTACAATGAGCAGTTCTTC,NA,TRBV6-2/TRBV6-3,many,TRBJ2-1
CSVEGGQGNLETQYF,TGCAGCGTTGAAGGAGGACAGGGTAATTTGGAGACCCAGTACTTC,TRBD1,TRBV29-1,many,TRBJ2-5
CASSLGGRSYEQYF,TGTGCCAGCAGCTTGGGAGGGAGGTCCTACGAGCAGTACTTC,TRBD2,TRBV11-2,many,TRBJ2-7
CAWSVSGGVEQYF,TGTGCCTGGAGTGTATCGGGGGGGGTCGAGCAGTACTTC,TRBD2,TRBV30,many,TRBJ2-7
CASSPPTDTQYF,TGTGCCAGCTCACCCCCCACAGATACGCAGTATTTT,NA,TRBV18,many,TRBJ2-3
CSATRDRGGQPQHF,TGCAGTGCTACCCGGGACAGGGGTGGGCAGCCCCAGCATTTT,TRBD1,TRBV20-1,many,TRBJ1-5
CASSLEGTGSYSPLHF,TGCGCCAGCAGCTTGGAGGGGACAGGGAGCTATTCACCCCTCCACTTT,TRBD1,TRBV5-1,medium-sized,TRBJ1-6
CASSPVGALGETQYF,TGTGCCAGCAGTCCAGTAGGGGCTCTGGGAGAGACCCAGTACTTC,NA,TRBV28,many,TRBJ2-5
CASTLNLGTEAFF,TGTGCCAGCACCCTCAACTTGGGAACTGAAGCTTTCTTT,NA,TRBV2,many,TRBJ1-1
CATSDTDRVDQPQHF,TGTGCCACCAGTGACACGGACAGGGTCGATCAGCCCCAGCATTTT,TRBD1,TRBV27,NA,TRBJ1-5
CAITKAVTGELFF,TGTGCCATCACCAAAGCGGTCACCGGGGAGCTGTTTTTT,NA,TRBV28,few,TRBJ2-2
CSASETGSRSEQYF,TGCAGTGCTAGCGAAACAGGTTCCAGGAGCGAGCAGTACTTC,NA,TRBV20-1,once,TRBJ2-7
CASSLVLAGYEQYF,TGTGCCAGCAGCTTAGTGTTGGCGGGCTACGAGCAGTACTTC,NA,TRBV7-9,NA,TRBJ2-7
CASSVRESTRELFF,TGTGCCAGCAGTGTTAGGGAGAGCACCAGGGAGCTGTTTTTT,NA,TRBV2,NA,TRBJ2-2
CASSFWGARNTQYF,TGTGCCAGCAGTTTTTGGGGGGCGCGTAATACGCAGTATTTT,NA,TRBV27,NA,TRBJ2-3
CASSPQGLPNTEAFF,TGTGCCAGCAGCCCACAGGGTTTGCCGAACACTGAAGCTTTCTTT,NA,TRBV14,NA,TRBJ1-1
CASSPEAVRNEQYF,TGTGCCAGTAGTCCGGAAGCGGTTCGGAACGAGCAGTACTTC,NA,TRBV19,many,TRBJ2-7
CASSYPVNEQFF,TGTGCCAGCAGTTACCCAGTCAATGAGCAGTTCTTC,NA,TRBV6-2/TRBV6-3,many,TRBJ2-1
CSARETSGRGDEQFF,TGCAGTGCTAGAGAGACTAGCGGGAGGGGGGATGAGCAGTTCTTC,TRBD2,TRBV20-1,many,TRBJ2-1
CASSQGAGGTYEQYF,TGCGCCAGCAGCCAAGGGGCGGGGGGGACCTACGAGCAGTACTTC,TRBD2,TRBV4-1,many,TRBJ2-7
CASSQSGQGAGYTF,TGCGCCAGCAGCCAGTCGGGACAGGGTGCCGGCTACACCTTC,TRBD1,TRBV5-1,many,TRBJ1-2
CASSPIAGDRGHETQYF,TGTGCCAGCAGCCCCATAGCGGGGGACAGGGGCCATGAGACCCAGTACTTC,NA,TRBV11-2,NA,TRBJ2-5
CASSSWGGRADTQHF,TGTGCCAGCAGTTCCTGGGGAGGGAGGGCAGATACGCAGCATTTT,NA,TRBV12-3/TRBV12-4,NA,TRBJ1-5
CASSYRSLSYEQYF,TGTGCCAGCAGTTACCGTTCTCTTTCCTACGAGCAGTACTTC,NA,TRBV6-2/TRBV6-3,many,TRBJ2-7
CSARVPGTSTSGELFF,TGCAGTGCTAGAGTTCCCGGGACTAGCACCTCCGGGGAGCTGTTTTTT,TRBD2,TRBV20-1,NA,TRBJ2-2
CSARDRMGKETQYF,TGCAGTGCTAGAGATCGTATGGGTAAAGAGACCCAGTACTTC,NA,TRBV20-1,few,TRBJ2-5
CASSPSGGAGEQYF,TGTGCCAGCAGCCCAAGCGGGGGGGCCGGCGAGCAGTACTTC,TRBD2,TRBV7-9,many,TRBJ2-7
CASSFPTSGGAEEQYF,TGTGCCAGCAGCTTCCCCACTAGCGGGGGGGCGGAAGAGCAGTACTTC,TRBD2,TRBV5-4,medium-sized,TRBJ2-7
CASSNPASGLRGDTQYF,TGTGCCAGCAGCAACCCCGCCTCGGGGTTAAGGGGAGATACGCAGTATTTT,NA,TRBV7-9,NA,TRBJ2-3
CASSEGGFGANVLTF,TGTGCCAGCAGCGAAGGGGGTTTTGGGGCCAACGTCCTGACTTTC,NA,TRBV7-3,NA,TRBJ2-6
CASSLSVAANTGELFF,TGCGCCAGCAGCTTGTCAGTAGCAGCGAACACCGGGGAGCTGTTTTTT,NA,TRBV5-1,NA,TRBJ2-2
CASSLEGTSGSQQYF,TGTGCCAGCAGCTTGGAGGGGACTAGCGGGAGCCAGCAGTACTTC,TRBD2,TRBV5-4,many,TRBJ2-7
CASRGPVRQETQYF,TGTGCCAGCCGGGGCCCGGTCAGACAAGAGACCCAGTACTTC,NA,TRBV28,NA,TRBJ2-5
CAWSVGLANTGELFF,TGTGCCTGGAGTGTAGGTCTAGCGAACACCGGGGAGCTGTTTTTT,NA,TRBV30,many,TRBJ2-2
CASSRPSGVNTGELFF,TGTGCCAGCAGTCGCCCTTCCGGGGTCAACACCGGGGAGCTGTTTTTT,NA,TRBV6-5,many,TRBJ2-2
CASSILPGGEQYF,TGTGCCAGTAGTATCCTGCCAGGGGGCGAGCAGTACTTC,TRBD1,TRBV19,many,TRBJ2-7
CASSRRLGAAYEQYF,TGTGCCAGCAGCCGTCGACTCGGGGCGGCCTACGAGCAGTACTTC,NA,TRBV7-2,many,TRBJ2-7
CASSGGCSGREESQYF,TGTGCCAGCAGTGGGGGTTGTAGCGGGAGGGAAGAGAGCCAGTACTTC,TRBD2,TRBV2,NA,TRBJ2-5
CAISERSSGGYYNEQFF,TGTGCCATCAGTGAACGGTCCAGCGGGGGGTACTACAATGAGCAGTTCTTC,TRBD2,TRBV10-3,NA,TRBJ2-1
CASRTDPRQGSYGYTF,TGTGCCAGCAGGACTGACCCCCGACAGGGAAGCTATGGCTACACCTTC,TRBD1,TRBV6-2/TRBV6-3,NA,TRBJ1-2
CASSPRPGGDSPLHF,TGTGCCAGCAGCCCCAGACCCGGCGGGGATTCACCCCTCCACTTT,NA,TRBV5-5,NA,TRBJ1-6
CASSPGQLKNIQYF,TGTGCCAGCAGTCCGGGACAGTTAAAAAACATTCAGTACTTC,TRBD1,TRBV6-2/TRBV6-3,many,TRBJ2-4
CSVEGGGGGEQFF,TGCAGCGTTGAAGGTGGAGGGGGCGGTGAGCAGTTCTTC,NA,TRBV29-1,NA,TRBJ2-1
CASSLVTGGGLNTEAFF,TGTGCCAGCAGCTTGGTAACAGGGGGCGGCCTGAACACTGAAGCTTTCTTT,TRBD1,TRBV5-6,many,TRBJ1-1
CASSYRGQSDEQFF,TGTGCCAGCAGTTACCGGGGACAGTCCGATGAGCAGTTCTTC,TRBD1,TRBV6-5,NA,TRBJ2-1